The 13 T cell receptor beta chains below were found in one sample sequenced in a study of CD8+ T cells in alopecia areata. After isolation, RNA underwent reverse transcription to generate cDNA as the sequencing template. TCRdb keeps only in-frame clones here, not all; method: immunoSEQ multiplex PCR. The sample comprises 90,000 to 100,000 clones, 35% to 50% of which are singletons, and 0.79% rests with the top ten. Material: CD4+ T cells sorted from blood. These receptors all stem from a human donor with alopecia areata.

This sequence joins TRBV5-1 and TRBJ2-1; D is uncertain. V gave up 0 bases and J gave up 4 bases, with 5 bases separating them. The CDR3 totals 13 residues. Per germline, CDR1 SGHRS and CDR2 YFSETQ. CDR3 residues: CASSLDVYNEQFF. In DNA form, the CDR3 reads TGCGCCAGCAGCTTGGACGTATACAATGAGCAGTTCTTC.

The V and J genes are TRBV5-1 and TRBJ2-2; D not resolved. Trimming took off 2 bases at V and 0 bases at J, with 5 bases between the two ends. The CDR3 contains 14 residues. Germline V gene sequence: CDR1 SGHRS, CDR2 YFSETQ. This CDR3 is CASSLSANTGELFF. The CDR3 region has the DNA TGCGCCAGCAGCTTATCAGCGAACACCGGGGAGCTGTTTTTT.

The V gene is TRBV30, the J gene TRBJ1-1; TRBD1 might be the D (6 bases). Trimming left V 2 bases short and J 0 bases short, with 7 bases between. This CDR3 spans 13 amino acids. The germline V gene has CDR1 GTSNPN and CDR2 SVGIG (reference sequence). CDR3 nucleotide sequence: TGTGCCTGGAGTCGACAGGTGAACACTGAAGCTTTCTTT. Encoded protein: CAWSRQVNTEAFF.

This clone turned up a few times. The chain employs TRBV28 and TRBJ1-5, with D possibly TRBD1 on 6 matching bases. The germline CDR1 and CDR2 sequences are MDHEN and SYDVKM. V was shortened by 3 bases and J by 9 bases, with 9 bases between the two germline ends. The CDR3 runs to 12 residues. DNA for the CDR3: TGTGCCAGCAGTTTGGACAGCGGGCCCCAGCATTTT. Its translation is CASSLDSGPQHF.

A few counts support this clone. The chain joins TRBV30 to TRBJ1-2, with no clear D. V was shortened by 0 bases and J by 6 bases, with 5 bases between the two germline ends. The CDR3 spans 11 residues. The V gene's germline CDR1 is GTSNPN and CDR2 SVGIG (reference sequence). The CDR3 sequence is CAWSVVHGYTF. DNA of the CDR3: TGTGCCTGGAGTGTGGTTCATGGCTACACCTTC.

The J gene is TRBJ1-6, the V gene TRBV9; TRBD1 aligns across 10 bases. Germline values: CDR1 SGDLS, CDR2 YYNGEE. V gave up 3 bases and J gave up 2 bases; unmatched junction bases: 2. The CDR3 extends over 16 amino acids. The CDR3 DNA reads TGTGCCAGCAGCGCCGGGACAGGGGCCTATAATTCACCCCTCCACTTT. It encodes CASSAGTGAYNSPLHF.

This clone was detected only a few times. CDR3 in amino acids: CSVDSGRNNEQFF. In DNA, the CDR3 is TGCAGCGTTGATAGCGGGAGGAACAATGAGCAGTTCTTC. This chain uses TRBV29-1 with TRBJ2-1; TRBD2 aligns across 10 bases. This CDR3 is built from 13 residues. With 3 bases clipped from V and 5 bases from J, the junction kept 1 base outside the gene matches. Germline values: CDR1 SQVTM, CDR2 ANQGSEA.

This clone was detected only a few times. The chain employs TRBV5-1 and TRBJ2-5; possibly TRBD2 for D (6 bases). The V gene's germline CDR1 is SGHRS and CDR2 YFSETQ. Trimming left V 1 base short and J 7 bases short, with 14 bases between. There are 14 residues in the CDR3. The CDR3 loop is CASSLRSGDGTQYF. The CDR3 nucleotides read TGCGCCAGCAGCTTGCGATCGGGGGACGGGACCCAGTACTTC. Using reference TRBV5-1 and TRBJ2-5 for the parts outside the CDR3, the full variable domain is KAGVTQTPRYLIKTRGQQVTLSCSPISGHRSVSWYQQTPGQGLQFLFEYFSETQRNKGNFPGRFSGRQFSNSRSEMNVSTLELGDSALYLCASSLRSGDGTQYFGPGTRLLVL.

V gene TRBV18 combines with J gene TRBJ2-5; D unclear. V lost 2 bases and J 7 bases, leaving 17 bases between the germline ends. This CDR3 is built from 15 residues. Germline CDR1 KGHSH, CDR2 LQKENI. This CDR3 is CASSPMDGALGTQYF. In DNA, the CDR3 is TGTGCCAGCTCACCAATGGACGGTGCCTTAGGGACCCAGTACTTC. Drawing the rest from reference TRBV18 and TRBJ2-5, the complete variable domain is NAGVMQNPRHLVRRRGQEARLRCSPMKGHSHVYWYRQLPEEGLKFMVYLQKENIIDESGMPKERFSAEFPKEGPSILRIQQVVRGDSAAYFCASSPMDGALGTQYFGPGTRLLVL.

This clone has just a few counts. The V gene is TRBV7-2, the J gene TRBJ1-5; D gene uncertain. This CDR3 has 13 residues. Germline CDR1 reads SGHTA; CDR2 reads FQGNSA. V was cut by 1 base and J by 4 bases, with 5 bases left in between. CDR3: CASSLDINQPQHF. The CDR3 DNA follows: TGTGCCAGCAGCTTAGATATTAATCAGCCCCAGCATTTT.

This clone was seen a few times. CDR3: CSVEDWSGAYNEQFF. Here the CDR3 DNA reads TGCAGCGTTGAAGATTGGTCGGGGGCCTACAATGAGCAGTTCTTC. The gene calls are TRBV29-1 and TRBJ2-1; TRBD2 might be the D (6 bases). The V end was cut by 0 bases, the J end by 2 bases, with 11 bases between. The CDR3 is 15 residues long. CDR1 and CDR2 (germline): SQVTM, ANQGSEA.

This chain connects TRBV29-1 to TRBJ2-7; 12 bases match TRBD2. J gave up 3 bases and V 5 bases, and 5 bases lay outside the gene matches. The germline V gene has CDR1 SQVTM and CDR2 ANQGSEA. This CDR3 spans 14 amino acids. Here the CDR3 reads CSVKGLAGNYEQYF. The CDR3 bases are TGCAGCGTTAAAGGACTAGCGGGAAACTACGAGCAGTACTTC.

This clone was detected a few times. The V and J genes are TRBV7-9 and TRBJ2-5; D possibly corresponds to TRBD2 (5 bases). The CDR3 length is 15 residues. The germline CDR1 and CDR2 sequences are SEHNR and FQNEAQ (reference sequence). Trimming left V 1 base short and J 5 bases short, with 14 bases between. The CDR3 region has the DNA TGTGCCAGCAGCTTAGGGGCAGGAGGATTTGAGACCCAGTACTTC. It encodes CASSLGAGGFETQYF.